The text below deals with one TCR beta chain. Its antigen is not identified. V was pared by 7 bases and J by 7 bases, with 11 bases of the junction left unmatched. The CDR3 extends over 14 amino acids. The sequenced target, TCR beta, came from blood CD8+ and CD4+ T cells. RNA totalling roughly 0.45 to 1 ug underwent reverse transcription with random hexamers. TCR beta CDR3 was amplified by immunoSEQ covering 54 Vbeta and 13 Jbeta. TCRdb processed the immunoSEQ multiplex PCR reads anew with MiXCR; each CDR3 protein has one entry. The top ten clones hold approximately 0.33% of a sample with approximately 94,000 distinct CDR3 sequences, approximately 95% of them seen once. This entry is derived from a study of CD8 T cells in Susac syndrome. The wider study: Patients with Susac syndrome who were sequenced included six with active disease and eight or nine in remission. Study observations and caveats: The number of Susac-specific public clones found was roughly 16 in total CD8+ repertoires and 4 to 6 in CD8+ TEMRA repertoires.

The receptor comes from a human donor with Susac syndrome. The chain employs TRBV12-3 or TRBV12-4 and TRBJ1-1, with 8 bases identical to TRBD1. Source material: CD8+ T cells from PBMCs. DNA of the CDR3: TGTGCCAGCACCTTCGACAGGGGCGCGATTGAAGCTTTCTTT. It specifies CASTFDRGAIEAFF.